A single sample gave rise to the 26 T cell receptor beta chains below, sequenced in a study of shared clonotypes between healthy human individuals. CD45RO-negative, CCR7-positively selected cells formed the naive CD8 fraction, excluding terminally differentiated effector memory CD45RA+ cells. The protocol was immunoSEQ multiplex PCR, while the TCRdb copy is restricted to in-frame clones and leaves out a portion. The sample has 1.5 million to 2.5 million clones; about 95% are singletons. The sample was naive CD8+ T cells sorted from blood. These receptors were collected from a man aged 18 to 30 in good health.

The chain is built from TRBV4-3 and TRBJ2-7, with D possibly being TRBD2 (5 bases). Germline V gene lookup returns CDR1 LGHNA and CDR2 YSLEER. Trimming cost V 3 bases and J 7 bases, with 13 bases left between them. The CDR3 runs 13 residues. CDR3 DNA: TGCGCCAGCAGCCATGGACTCCTTGGGGAGCAGTACTTC. The encoded protein is CASSHGLLGEQYF.

The chain joins TRBV7-3 to TRBJ1-2; the D gene is possibly TRBD1 (6 bases). Looked up from germline, CDR1 is SGHTA and CDR2 is FQGTGA. The V end was cut by 6 bases, the J end by 4 bases, with 21 bases between. The CDR3 is 16 amino acids. The CDR3, as DNA: TGTGCCAGCAGTTCATCCCTGCAGGGGATTCTCTATGGCTACACCTTC. Protein sequence: CASSSSLQGILYGYTF.

This chain joins TRBV30 and TRBJ1-2; D ambiguous. Germline loops: CDR1 GTSNPN, CDR2 SVGIG (reference sequence). The CDR3 contains 12 residues. With 5 bases removed from V and 3 bases from J, the gap between germline ends came to 10 bases. The CDR3 DNA reads TGTGCCTGGGACGAGGGATACTATGGCTACACCTTC. Protein sequence: CAWDEGYYGYTF.

V is TRBV19 and J is TRBJ2-7; TRBD1 matches 10 bases. The CDR3 loop spans 20 amino acids. Losses at the gene ends were 10 bases for V and 5 bases for J; bases not matched to a gene: 29. Germline V gene sequence: CDR1 LNHDA, CDR2 SQIVND (reference sequence). The DNA for the CDR3 is TGTGCCACCCTCGAGGGAGGAATGGGTGGCCGGAGACAGGGGGCGCACGAGCAGTACTTC. Translation: CATLEGGMGGRRQGAHEQYF.

V gene TRBV7-8 combines with J gene TRBJ2-7; 7 bases match TRBD1. Per germline, CDR1 SGHVS and CDR2 FQNEAQ. With V trimmed by 4 bases and J by 6 bases, 15 bases remained unmatched. The CDR3 is made up of 16 amino acids. The CDR3 DNA reads TGTGCCAGCAGCTATCCTACAGGGGTCCACGCGGGCGAGCAGTACTTC. Translated, it gives CASSYPTGVHAGEQYF.

The chain recombines TRBV5-1 with TRBJ2-7, with a tentative D call TRBD2 (6 bases). V shed 3 bases and J shed 7 bases, with 23 bases lying between them. The V gene's germline CDR1 is SGHRS and CDR2 YFSETQ. The CDR3 totals 16 residues. The CDR3 spells CASSSTGVAVSSEQYF. The CDR3, as DNA: TGCGCCAGCAGCTCGACCGGAGTAGCGGTCTCGTCAGAGCAGTACTTC.

The gene calls are TRBV30 and TRBJ2-1, with 7 bases matching TRBD2. Germline V gene data show CDR1 as GTSNPN and CDR2 as SVGIG (reference sequence). Trimming took 2 bases from V and 9 from J; bases not matched to a gene: 16. The CDR3 is 16 residues long. CDR3 protein: CAWSPDFGGGPGEQFF. DNA of the CDR3: TGTGCCTGGAGTCCAGACTTCGGGGGAGGGCCAGGTGAGCAGTTCTTC.

The chain is built from TRBV10-1 and TRBJ2-5, with D perhaps matching TRBD2 (6 bases). The V gene lost 3 bases and the J gene lost 0 bases, with 8 bases spanning the gap. The CDR3 consists of 14 residues. Germline lookup yields CDR1 WNHNN and CDR2 SYGVQD (reference sequence). CDR3 amino acids: CASSDRGNQETQYF. CDR3 nucleotides: TGCGCCAGCAGTGACCGCGGGAACCAAGAGACCCAGTACTTC.

The CDR3 here is CSVIAGPYNEQFF. In DNA form, the CDR3 reads TGCAGCGTCATAGCGGGCCCCTACAATGAGCAGTTCTTC. The chain uses TRBV29-1 and TRBJ2-1; TRBD2 agrees at 7 bases. J was trimmed by 2 bases and V by 6 bases; bases with no gene match: 4. The CDR3 sequence is 13 residues long. Germline assignment: CDR1 SQVTM and CDR2 ANQGSEA.

Regarding this clone: This CDR3 is also generated by other DNA sequences in the sample. The CDR3 protein is CASSLYGPYEQYF. Here the CDR3 DNA reads TGTGCCAGCAGTTTATACGGACCCTACGAGCAGTACTTC. The rearrangement joins TRBV27 to TRBJ2-7; D unresolved. Trimming pared 1 base from V and 2 bases from J, leaving 6 bases between. Germline V gives CDR1 MNHEY, CDR2 SMNVEV (reference sequence). The CDR3 is made up of 13 amino acids.

The chain combines TRBV7-2 with TRBJ1-6; D is unclear. Germline V gives CDR1 SGHTA, CDR2 FQGNSA. The CDR3 extends over 15 amino acids. V dropped 2 bases and J dropped 6 bases, with 11 bases sitting between them. CDR3 DNA sequence: TGTGCCAGCAGCTTACAGATGCCCCCTAATTCACCCCTCCACTTT. This codes for CASSLQMPPNSPLHF.

This sequence joins TRBV4-3 and TRBJ1-6; no reliable D call. Germline-derived CDR1 and CDR2 are LGHNA and YSLEER. With 1 base removed from V and 7 bases from J, the gap between germline ends came to 11 bases. This CDR3 spans 15 amino acids. CDR3 nucleotide sequence: TGCGCCAGCAGCCAAGCGCGTAGTGAGAATTCACCCCTCCACTTT. It specifies CASSQARSENSPLHF.

The J gene is TRBJ1-5, the V gene TRBV30; D gene ambiguous. The V end was cut by 0 bases, the J end by 6 bases, with 12 bases between. Per the germline V gene, CDR1 is GTSNPN and CDR2 is SVGIG (reference sequence). CDR3 length: 14 amino acids. The CDR3 loop is CAWSVQGMGQPQHF. In DNA form, the CDR3 reads TGTGCCTGGAGTGTGCAAGGAATGGGTCAGCCCCAGCATTTT.

J is TRBJ2-7 and V is TRBV6-5; the D gene is possibly TRBD2 (6 bases). V lost 5 bases and J 8 bases, leaving 19 bases between the germline ends. The CDR3 spans 14 residues. Germline V lookup: CDR1 MNHEY, CDR2 SVGAGI. CDR3 DNA sequence: TGTGCCAGCAGTACCGAAGTGGGGGGTAGCAAGCAGTACTTC. Translated: CASSTEVGGSKQYF.

This chain uses TRBV19 with TRBJ2-7, with 11 nucleotides matching TRBD1. There are 19 residues in the CDR3. With V trimmed by 5 bases and J by 5 bases, 20 bases remained unmatched. Germline CDR1 is LNHDA and CDR2 is SQIVND (reference sequence). This chain's CDR3 is CASSGGTGGLRTLEDEQYF. Written as DNA, the CDR3 is TGTGCCAGTAGTGGAGGGACAGGGGGACTAAGGACCCTAGAGGACGAGCAGTACTTC.

In this sample, this clone turned up once. The chain employs TRBV9 and TRBJ1-5; 10 bases align to TRBD1. The trim removed 3 bases at V and 2 bases at J, leaving 5 bases unmatched. CDR3 size: 16 residues. The germline V gene has CDR1 SGDLS and CDR2 YYNGEE. In DNA, the CDR3 is TGTGCCAGCAGCGGAACGGGACAGGGGCGCAATCAGCCCCAGCATTTT. It yields the protein CASSGTGQGRNQPQHF.

The rearrangement links TRBV5-6 to TRBJ2-7, with TRBD1 as a possible D gene (5 bases). This CDR3 is 14 amino acids long. Per germline, CDR1 SGHDT and CDR2 YYEEEE. V shed 2 bases and J shed 3 bases, with 12 bases lying between them. This CDR3 reads CASSLMEQDYEQYF. CDR3 coding DNA: TGTGCCAGCAGCTTAATGGAACAGGACTACGAGCAGTACTTC.

The chain recombines TRBV19 with TRBJ2-1; the D gene is possibly TRBD1 (6 bases). The germline V gene encodes CDR1 LNHDA and CDR2 SQIVND (reference sequence). There are 14 residues in the CDR3. V lost 4 bases and J lost 9, with 16 bases in between. Here the CDR3 reads CASSNPHQGLEQFF. The CDR3 nucleotides read TGTGCCAGTAGTAACCCCCACCAGGGGCTTGAGCAGTTCTTC.

This clone turned up a few times. The chain carries TRBV19 and TRBJ2-7; 12 bases line up with TRBD2. V lost 5 bases to trimming and J lost 3 bases; unmatched junction nucleotides: 5. CDR3 length: 15 amino acids. Germline values: CDR1 LNHDA, CDR2 SQIVND (reference sequence). The CDR3 nucleotides are TGTGCCAGTAGTGCGGGACTAGCGGGCAACTACGAGCAGTACTTC. It codes for CASSAGLAGNYEQYF.

With respect to this clone: This sample also contains other DNA sequences that code for the same CDR3. The chain employs TRBV6-5 and TRBJ2-2; TRBD2 might be the D (5 bases). The CDR3 sequence is 14 residues long. V gave up 1 base and J gave up 5 bases, with 8 bases separating them. The germline V gene has CDR1 MNHEY and CDR2 SVGAGI. CDR3 DNA: TGTGCCAGCAGTTACTTCAGCGGTACCGGGGAGCTGTTTTTT. Its translation is CASSYFSGTGELFF.

The chain is built from TRBV5-6 and TRBJ2-7; no clear D. Trimming removed 2 bases at V and 4 bases at J, with 4 bases between. Germline CDR1 is SGHDT and CDR2 is YYEEEE. The CDR3 loop spans 11 amino acids. The CDR3: CASSFKYEQYF. CDR3 bases: TGTGCCAGCAGCTTCAAGTACGAGCAGTACTTC.

The V and J genes are TRBV2 and TRBJ2-6; D not resolved. In germline, CDR1 is SNHLY, CDR2 FYNNEI. With 3 bases removed from V and 0 bases from J, the gap between germline ends came to 3 bases. The length of the CDR3 is 14 residues. CDR3 loop: CASSDASGANVLTF. CDR3 coding DNA: TGTGCCAGCAGTGACGCCTCTGGGGCCAACGTCCTGACTTTC.

J is TRBJ1-6 and V is TRBV2; D is unclear. Deletions cut 4 bases from V and 5 bases from J, with 12 bases between. This CDR3 comprises 15 residues. Per germline, CDR1 SNHLY and CDR2 FYNNEI. The CDR3 is CASSALTINNSPLHF. The CDR3 nucleotides read TGTGCCAGCAGTGCCCTTACAATAAATAATTCACCCCTCCACTTT.

The rearrangement joins TRBV5-3 to TRBJ2-7, with unresolved D. TRBV5-3 is an ORF; its function is uncertain. V gave up 2 bases and J gave up 3 bases, with 9 bases separating them. The CDR3 extends over 13 amino acids. In nucleotides, the CDR3 is TGTGCCAGAAGCTTTAACGCAGGCTACGAGCAGTACTTC. This sequence encodes CARSFNAGYEQYF.

The chain uses TRBV21-1 and TRBJ2-7; the table's D call of TRBD1 was not tested on the DNA. TRBV21-1 counts as a pseudogene. The CDR3 extends over 13 amino acids. CDR3 in amino acids: CASSKGTTYEQYF. For the CDR3, the DNA is TGTGCCAGCAGCAAAGGCACAACCTACGAGCAGTACTTC.

V and J are TRBV29-1 and TRBJ1-1; D gene uncertain. Between the trimmed V and J ends, which lost 7 bases and 0 bases, there was a span of 12 bases. The CDR3 is made up of 13 amino acids. CDR1 and CDR2 from the germline V gene are SQVTM and ANQGSEA. CDR3 DNA: TGCAGCGGGACGGTGGCCATGAACACTGAAGCTTTCTTT. Its translation: CSGTVAMNTEAFF. The whole variable domain, filled in from reference TRBV29-1 and TRBJ1-1, reads SAVISQKPSRDICQRGTSLTIQCQVDSQVTMMFWYRQQPGQSLTLIATANQGSEATYESGFVIDKFPISRPNLTFSTLTVSNMSPEDSSIYLCSGTVAMNTEAFFGQGTRLTVV.